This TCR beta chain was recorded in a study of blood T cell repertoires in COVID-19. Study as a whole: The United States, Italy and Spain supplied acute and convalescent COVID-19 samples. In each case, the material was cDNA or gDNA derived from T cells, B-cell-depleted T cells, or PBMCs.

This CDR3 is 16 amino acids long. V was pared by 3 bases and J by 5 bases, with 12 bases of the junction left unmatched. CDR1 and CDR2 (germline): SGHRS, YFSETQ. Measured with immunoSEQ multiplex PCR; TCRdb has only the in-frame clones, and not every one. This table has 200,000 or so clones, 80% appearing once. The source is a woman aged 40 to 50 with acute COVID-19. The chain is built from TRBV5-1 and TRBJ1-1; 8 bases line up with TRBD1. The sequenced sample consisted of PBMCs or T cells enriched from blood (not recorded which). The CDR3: CASSSPTLDRVTEAFF. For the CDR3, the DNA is TGCGCCAGCAGCTCGCCCACCCTGGACAGGGTAACTGAAGCTTTCTTT.